Reported below is one T cell receptor (beta chain). No antigen is known for it. Profiling relied on immunoSEQ multiplex PCR, and the TCRdb table lists in-frame clones only, not all of them. The sample shows 100,000 to 150,000 clones, about four fifths of them seen only once. This specimen belongs to a study of identifying expanded T cells in peripheral blood. This CDR3 is built from 16 residues. CDR1 is LNHDA, CDR2 SQIVND, per germline (reference sequence). V lost 2 bases and J 1 base, leaving 11 bases between the germline ends. Study findings and constraints: Clone count variance between roughly 2-week samples rose with total template count.

Sample: blood. The chain links TRBV19 to TRBJ2-2; the D call may be TRBD1 or TRBD2 (6 bases each). This sequence was found in a person between 18 and 75 years old in good health. CDR3 in amino acids: CASSIMGGQNTGELFF. For the CDR3, the DNA is TGTGCCAGTAGTATAATGGGGGGACAGAACACCGGGGAGCTGTTTTTT.